This T cell receptor (beta chain) comes out of a study of T cells after yellow fever vaccination. Study as a whole: With SMART-Seq v4 Ultra Low Input, the fractions containing low cell numbers were prepared.

Comment on this clonotype: The target antigen is unknown.

General study findings and limits: FACS-sorted repertoires might harbor abundant contaminating clonotypes from the bulk population. Faster peaking, at day 5 versus 15, marked a secondary response that was weaker.

Unmatched junction bases numbered 2, after V lost 2 bases and J lost 0 bases. Germline V gene lookup returns CDR1 MNHEY and CDR2 SVGAGI. The CDR3 is 15 residues long. TCR cDNA was made by 5'RACE template switching, adding a universal primer site and UMIs. TCRdb itself ran the 5' RACE reads through MiXCR, one entry per CDR3 protein. The sample lists 95,000 to 100,000 distinct CDR3 sequences; approximately 6.3% were seen once. The starting material was CD8+ T cells sorted from PBMCs, obtained 10 days after the yellow fever booster vaccination. The genes are TRBV6-5 and TRBJ1-1, with 8 positions matching TRBD1. This sequence was found in a young man who received the YFV17D yellow fever vaccine. The CDR3 spells CASSYGQGLNTEAFF. The DNA of the CDR3 is TGTGCCAGCAGTTACGGACAGGGACTGAACACTGAAGCTTTCTTT.